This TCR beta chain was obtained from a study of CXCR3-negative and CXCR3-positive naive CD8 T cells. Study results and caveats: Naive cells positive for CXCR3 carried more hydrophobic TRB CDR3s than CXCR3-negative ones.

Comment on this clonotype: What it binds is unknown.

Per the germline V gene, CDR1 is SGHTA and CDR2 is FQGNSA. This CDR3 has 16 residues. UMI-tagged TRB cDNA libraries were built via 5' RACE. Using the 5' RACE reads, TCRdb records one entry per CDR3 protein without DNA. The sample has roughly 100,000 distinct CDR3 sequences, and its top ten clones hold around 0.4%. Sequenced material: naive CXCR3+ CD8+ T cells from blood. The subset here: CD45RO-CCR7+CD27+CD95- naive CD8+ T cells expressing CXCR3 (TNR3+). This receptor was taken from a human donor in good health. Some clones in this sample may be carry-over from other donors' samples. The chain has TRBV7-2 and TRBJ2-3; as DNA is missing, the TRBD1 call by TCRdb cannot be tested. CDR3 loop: CASSSPPGQGPDTQYF.